This T cell receptor beta chain was retrieved from a study of beta chain features in type 1 diabetes. As for this clone: Antigen unknown.

Germline V gene lookup returns CDR1 SGHTA and CDR2 FQGNSA. This CDR3 has 14 residues. V shed 3 bases and J 8 bases; nucleotides not matched to a gene: 6. Only one heparinised blood draw was taken per donor, and its volume averaged about 120 mL. Expressed TCRB transcripts got sequenced, as all isolated RNA was reverse transcribed. Profiled with immunoSEQ multiplex PCR; TCRdb holds only in-frame clones, not every one. This table has around 56,000 clones, roughly 50% appearing once. Regarding the study as a whole: Among all four CD4+ subsets, Type 1 diabetes patients had TCRB CDR3s that were moderately but significantly shorter. Equally in patients and controls, shorter templates might have been favored by PCR. Insertion counts at VDJ junctions were lower in type 1 diabetes patients, who also showed more deletions there.

The clonotype comes from a woman in her 40s with type 1 diabetes. V is TRBV7-2 and J is TRBJ2-5; 10 bases match TRBD1. Material for sequencing was Tregs from blood. The CDR3 DNA sequence: TGTGCCAGCAGCTTCCGGGACAGGGGCAGTACCCAGTACTTC. It translates to CASSFRDRGSTQYF.